This T cell receptor (beta chain) was sequenced during a study of T cell changes during pregnancy in multiple sclerosis. Measured with immunoSEQ multiplex PCR; TCRdb has only the in-frame clones, and not every one. The table lists 65,000 to 85,000 clones, roughly 91% of them singletons. Germline V CDR1 and CDR2: LNHDA, SQIVND (reference sequence). The CDR3 totals 12 residues. Trimming took off 7 bases at V and 4 bases at J, with 7 bases between the two ends. The receptor was isolated from a female donor with multiple sclerosis, enrolled in a pregnancy study. The chain has TRBV19 and TRBJ1-4, with D maybe TRBD1 (5 bases). Sequencing used peripheral blood, obtained in the third trimester of pregnancy. For the CDR3, the DNA is TGTGCCAGTACCGACAGTAATGAAAAACTGTTTTTT. Protein sequence: CASTDSNEKLFF.